The present T cell receptor beta chain was sequenced within a study of blood T cell repertoires in COVID-19 (dated by TCRdb to the early 2020s). About the investigation overall: Samples from collaborators originated in the United States, Italy and Spain and spanned both the acute and convalescent phases of COVID-19. The material from the prospective study consisted of cDNA or gDNA derived from T cells, B-cell-depleted T cells, or PBMCs. The dataset comprised deeply sampled blood TCRbeta repertoires from subjects exposed to, actively infected with, or recovered from COVID-19. The repertoires were released in a freely available public database intended as a resource for research on the immune response to SARS-CoV-2. The samples were drawn from two sources: the first 160 participants of the ongoing ImmuneRACE study, and about 1,300 subjects contributed by 6 global collaborators. The sample metadata nearly always contained a de-identified subject ID, COVID-19 status, age in years and sex. Where HLA class I and class II types were available, the types were taken from metadata supplied by the sample provider, not from assay-based typing.

Based on the germline V gene (reference sequence), the CDR1 and CDR2 sequences are LGHDT and YNNKEL. Trimming takes 1 base off V and 3 bases off J; junction bases not matched to a gene: 14. The CDR3 starts with the cysteine, ends with the phenylalanine, and has 18 residues. Only the CDR3 part of the read is kept: 54 bases, read in frame from the first base. In its sample, this clone was seen a few times. Its cognate antigen has yet to be identified. Within one base of it there is no much larger clone, and no base qualities were kept. TCRbeta CDR3 regions were amplified from genomic DNA using the immunoSEQ Assay, a bias-controlled multiplex PCR. The authors' pipeline ran thus. Nucleated cell counts per sample were estimated from amplification of reference gene primers within the assay. To quantify the absolute abundance of each unique TCRbeta CDR3 rearrangement, sequence reads were collapsed and filtered. Productive Simpson clonality was computed per sample as the square root of Simpson's diversity index over productive rearrangements. Sourced from immuneACCESS, this table was stored by TCRdb with only in-frame sequences that have V and J called. A share of the clones is absent; for the studies checked, an unresolved V gene accounts for under half, and the remainder has no known explanation. V and J calls and clone size are given by that table; D and trimming were obtained from the DNA. The sample table shows 50,000 or so clones, and less than 80% are seen once. The top ten clonotypes cover 20% to 30% of the sample.

The collaborating institutions used their own protocols to collect whole blood in K2EDTA tubes. Collaborator samples were shipped for TCRbeta analysis as frozen whole blood, isolated PBMCs, or DNA extracted from either sample type. The study at large found these results: The quantity of clinical and demographic metadata differed by source and by participant and was supplied without curation.

The sequencing input was peripheral blood. The chain couples TRBV3-1 (or the pseudogene TRBV3-2) to TRBJ2-7, and 8 junction bases match TRBD2. This TCR derives from a man aged 70 or older with acute or convalescent COVID-19. The nucleotide sequence reads as follows: TGTGCCAGCAGCCAAGTCGCCGGGGGGGCTCGATGGGTCTACGAGCAGTACTTC. The resulting protein is CASSQVAGGARWVYEQYF.